The entry below gives a single T cell receptor beta chain sequence along with its context. The germline CDR1 and CDR2 sequences are SGDLS and YYNGEE. V dropped 3 bases and J dropped 6 bases, with 18 bases sitting between them. CDR3 length: 15 residues. This sample was taken from a study of sequential checkpoint blockade in melanoma. The treatment was: randomized to nivolumab then ipilimumab (arm A) or the reverse (arm B). DNA-damaging chemotherapy had not been given to any patient beforehand. Sequencing used immunoSEQ multiplex PCR; TCRdb keeps in-frame clones, though not all of them. The data show 18,000 or so clones, 72% seen once.

The sequence derives from a human donor with melanoma. This specimen consisted of CD8+ T cells sorted from blood (inferred from file names), obtained from a patient given nivolumab and ipilimumab in sequence. The chain couples TRBV9 to TRBJ1-2; unclear D gene. The CDR3 loop reads CASSATAAGGNGYTF. CDR3 DNA sequence: TGTGCCAGCAGCGCCACGGCCGCGGGAGGGAATGGCTACACCTTC.